The 29 T cell receptor beta chains reported below all come from one sample, sequenced in a study of post-analysis software for immune sequencing data. Study findings and constraints: About 5 TRBV segments, including TRBV5-6, TRBV5-1 and TRBV20-1, were more frequent in patients than controls.

The TCR beta cDNA libraries carried unique molecular identifiers. TCRdb redid the calling of the PCR reads with MiXCR, one entry per CDR3 protein. Found here are 800,000 to 950,000 distinct CDR3 sequences, about 50% of them singletons; the top ten hold 4.6%. Antigens of these TCRs are unknown. Material for sequencing was blood. The receptor source for this set is a girl between 5 and 17 years old with multiple sclerosis.

V gene TRBV5-1 combines with J gene TRBJ2-1; D gene unclear. This CDR3 has 12 residues. The V gene's germline CDR1 is SGHRS and CDR2 YFSETQ. The ends were cut back, 4 bases at V and 9 bases at J, with 11 bases in the middle. The CDR3, as DNA: TGCGCCAGCAGCCTAAGTCCCACTGAGCAGTTCTTC. Translated, it gives CASSLSPTEQFF.

The chain combines TRBV5-5 with TRBJ2-7, with 12 bases aligning to TRBD1. Germline-derived CDR1 and CDR2 are SGHKS and YYEKEE (reference sequence). The CDR3 contains 18 residues. Germline trimming cut 0 bases from V and 3 bases from J; bases unmatched to any gene: 10. The CDR3 reads CASSLEGTGGVIFYEQYF. CDR3 DNA sequence: TGTGCCAGCAGCTTGGAGGGGACAGGGGGCGTGATTTTCTACGAGCAGTACTTC.

V usage is TRBV25-1 and J usage is TRBJ2-7; TRBD1 matches 10 bases. V gave up 2 bases and J gave up 8 bases; unmatched junction bases: 12. Looked up from germline, CDR1 is MGHDK and CDR2 is SYGVNS. The CDR3 loop spans 16 amino acids. CDR3 loop: CASSERRDRGGEKQYF. CDR3 bases: TGTGCCAGCAGTGAAAGGCGGGACAGGGGTGGTGAGAAGCAGTACTTC.

This sequence joins TRBV5-1 and TRBJ2-5; D is unclear. V was pared by 4 bases and J by 1 base, with 11 bases between. The CDR3 extends over 14 amino acids. Per the germline V gene, CDR1 is SGHRS and CDR2 is YFSETQ. The CDR3 region is CASSPDLVQETQYF. DNA for the CDR3: TGCGCCAGCAGCCCCGACTTGGTCCAAGAGACCCAGTACTTC.

This clonotype was seen a few times. The chain carries TRBV6-5 and TRBJ2-4, with a possible D match to TRBD1 (6 bases). The germline V and J ends were trimmed by 4 bases and 8 bases, with 12 bases remaining between them. The CDR3 is 13 amino acids. Germline V gives CDR1 MNHEY, CDR2 SVGAGI. CDR3 sequence (DNA): TGTGCCAGCAGTTCCGGGACATCTCACATTCAGTACTTC. Protein sequence: CASSSGTSHIQYF.

The genes are TRBV29-1 and TRBJ1-2; D unresolved. Per germline, CDR1 SQVTM and CDR2 ANQGSEA. This CDR3 has 15 amino acids. V lost 2 bases, J lost 0 bases, and 13 bases lay in between. Here the CDR3 DNA reads TGCAGCGTTGAAACCCTCGGGCACACTAACTATGGCTACACCTTC. Translating it yields CSVETLGHTNYGYTF.

The chain carries TRBV29-1 and TRBJ2-1; perhaps TRBD1 as D (6 bases). Germline V gene sequence: CDR1 SQVTM, CDR2 ANQGSEA. This CDR3 is 11 amino acids long. V was clipped by 7 bases and J by 10 bases, with 14 bases between them. CDR3: CSAHRAVEQFF. CDR3 nucleotides: TGCAGCGCTCACAGGGCTGTGGAGCAGTTCTTC.

This sequence joins TRBV29-1 and TRBJ2-1; D is ambiguous. The CDR3 has 11 residues. V dropped 3 bases and J dropped 8 bases, with 8 bases sitting between them. Germline V lookup: CDR1 SQVTM, CDR2 ANQGSEA. CDR3: CSVDRVYEQFF. CDR3 nucleotide sequence: TGCAGCGTTGATAGGGTATATGAGCAGTTCTTC.

For this clonotype: The conserved phenylalanine or tryptophan normally closing the CDR3 is absent here, so this likely arose from a read error. The chain links TRBV29-1 to TRBJ1-1, with unresolved D. Germline V gene lookup returns CDR1 SQVTM and CDR2 ANQGSEA. CDR3 length equals 10 residues. The V end lost 5 bases, the J end lost 1 base, and 2 bases lay between the germline ends. CDR3 sequence reads: CSVRNTEAFC. Written as DNA, the CDR3 is TGCAGCGTTCGGAACACTGAAGCTTTCTGT.

This clonotype was seen only once. J is TRBJ2-6 and V is TRBV20-1; possible D gene TRBD1, 6 bases. This CDR3 spans 15 amino acids. V lost 0 bases and J 3 bases, leaving 9 bases between the germline ends. Germline CDR1 reads DFQATT; CDR2 reads SNEGSKA (reference sequence). CDR3 in DNA: TGCAGTGCTAGAGAGGGGGCGCGTGGGGCCAACGTCCTGACTTTC. This gives the protein CSAREGARGANVLTF.

The V call is TRBV6-6, the J call TRBJ2-7, with TRBD1 matching over 9 bases. CDR1 is MNHNY and CDR2 is SVGAGI in the germline V gene (reference sequence). Trimming removed 3 bases from V and 2 bases from J; junction bases left unmatched: 5. The CDR3 contains 15 residues. This chain's CDR3 is CASSYETGGTYEQYF. The CDR3 bases are TGTGCCAGCAGTTATGAGACAGGGGGGACCTACGAGCAGTACTTC.

The V call is TRBV7-2, the J call TRBJ2-3, with D possibly matching TRBD2 (5 bases). Looked up from germline, CDR1 is SGHTA and CDR2 is FQGNSA. The V and J ends lost 2 bases and 9 bases respectively, with 9 bases between them. This CDR3 has 12 residues. The CDR3 reads CASSLPPGTQYF. CDR3 nucleotide sequence: TGTGCCAGCAGCTTACCCCCGGGGACGCAGTATTTT.

This chain uses TRBV15 with TRBJ1-2; possible D gene TRBD1, 5 bases. Trimming shortened V by 2 bases and J by 2 bases, and 6 bases separated the two germline ends. This CDR3 comprises 13 residues. Germline CDR1 and CDR2: LNHNV and YYDKDF (reference sequence). CDR3 nucleotide sequence: TGTGCCACCAGCAGAACAGGCAACTATGGCTACACCTTC. Its translation: CATSRTGNYGYTF.

J is TRBJ2-3 and V is TRBV15, with 7 bases matching TRBD2. The ends lost 1 base at V and 2 bases at J; junction bases unmatched: 12. This CDR3 is built from 18 residues. Per germline, CDR1 LNHNV and CDR2 YYDKDF (reference sequence). The CDR3 DNA sequence: TGTGCCACCAGCAGAGGGTCTGGTCTAGCGGCGTCCACAGATACGCAGTATTTT. It translates to CATSRGSGLAASTDTQYF.

The chain joins TRBV6-6 to TRBJ2-1; 10 bases fit TRBD1. The CDR3 totals 17 residues. Germline V lookup: CDR1 MNHNY, CDR2 SVGAGI (reference sequence). With 4 bases clipped from V and 6 bases from J, the junction kept 12 bases outside the gene matches. CDR3 loop: CASSSIAGTGVSNEQFF. CDR3 DNA sequence: TGTGCCAGCAGTTCTATCGCCGGGACAGGGGTTAGCAATGAGCAGTTCTTC.

This clonotype was seen a handful of times. This chain links TRBV15 with TRBJ2-5; D call uncertain. This CDR3 is built from 14 residues. Trimming took off 5 bases at V and 1 base at J, with 11 bases between the two ends. Germline CDR1 reads LNHNV; CDR2 reads YYDKDF (reference sequence). DNA for the CDR3: TGTGCCACCAGCCAGAGCCTGTTCCAAGAGACCCAGTACTTC. Protein sequence: CATSQSLFQETQYF.

This sequence joins TRBV12-3 or TRBV12-4 and TRBJ2-5; tentatively, D is TRBD1 (6 bases). Trimming pared 6 bases from V and 5 bases from J, leaving 16 bases between. CDR3 size: 14 residues. CDR3 DNA: TGTGCCAGCAGCTGGGCAGGGACACCCGAGACCCAGTACTTC. This encodes CASSWAGTPETQYF.

In its sample, this clonotype was seen a few times. The chain employs TRBV6-2 or TRBV6-3 and TRBJ1-2; D remains unclear. In germline, CDR1 is MNHEY, CDR2 SVGEGT. Trimming stripped 7 bases from V and 0 bases from J, with 12 bases between. The CDR3 covers 14 residues. The DNA for the CDR3 is TGTGCCAGCAAAAGGGCCAGCTCTAACTATGGCTACACCTTC. Protein product: CASKRASSNYGYTF.

The CDR3 protein is CASSSGQGPPYEQYF. CDR3 DNA sequence: TGTGCCAGCAGCTCTGGACAGGGGCCCCCCTACGAGCAGTACTTC. This chain links TRBV7-8 with TRBJ2-4, with TRBD1 matching 9 bases. The closer fit of TRBJ2-7 to the DNA end suggests the J call may be wrong. The V gene's germline CDR1 is SGHVS and CDR2 FQNEAQ. The CDR3 is 15 residues long.

The rearrangement joins TRBV20-1 to TRBJ2-3, with D unresolved. Trimming left V 0 bases short and J 3 bases short, with 10 bases between. Per germline, CDR1 DFQATT and CDR2 SNEGSKA (reference sequence). There are 14 residues in the CDR3. The CDR3 is CSARDPRATDTQYF. The CDR3 nucleotides are TGCAGTGCTAGAGATCCCCGTGCTACAGATACGCAGTATTTT.

The chain employs TRBV5-1 and TRBJ2-1; tentatively, D is TRBD2 (6 bases). CDR3 size: 16 residues. The V and J ends lost 0 bases and 9 bases respectively, with 19 bases between them. The germline gives CDR1 SGHRS, CDR2 YFSETQ. The CDR3 coding sequence is TGCGCCAGCAGCTTGGCCGGTCGGGGAGGAGGTTTTGAGCAGTTCTTC. Its protein is CASSLAGRGGGFEQFF.

Details on this clonotype: The CDR3 carries no conserved terminal phenylalanine or tryptophan, so it likely arises from a read error. No DNA is shown, since the ends of the CDR3 on it are uncertain; the CDR3 is the one TCRdb lists. The V gene is TRBV7-8, the J gene TRBJ2-1; the D call of TRBD1 is as the table states it, not checked on the DNA. The CDR3 is made up of 16 amino acids, end residues included. CDR1 is SGHVS, CDR2 FQNEAQ, per germline. The CDR3 sequence is CASSLTGGLDGYTFGS.

The chain recombines TRBV5-1 with TRBJ1-1; unclear D gene. The germline CDR1 and CDR2 sequences are SGHRS and YFSETQ. Between the trimmed V and J ends, which lost 0 bases and 3 bases, there was a span of 15 bases. CDR3 length: 16 amino acids. CDR3 sequence: CASSLETGRIDTEAFF. The CDR3 DNA reads as TGCGCCAGCAGCTTGGAAACTGGAAGAATAGACACTGAAGCTTTCTTT.

This clonotype showed up just a few times. V and J are TRBV4-1 and TRBJ2-7, with TRBD2 identical over 10 bases. With the DNA end fitting TRBJ2-4 better, the J assignment may be wrong. The germline gives CDR1 MGHRA, CDR2 YSYEKL. The CDR3 covers 20 residues. CDR3 amino acids: CASSQFRNLVAGGLGSIQYF. The CDR3 region has the DNA TGCGCCAGCAGCCAATTTAGGAATCTAGTAGCGGGAGGCCTAGGGAGCATTCAGTACTTC.

The table lists this clonotype with a few counts. The V call is TRBV20-1, the J call TRBJ2-3; 8 nucleotides align to TRBD2. Germline CDR1 DFQATT, CDR2 SNEGSKA (reference sequence). This CDR3 contains 14 residues. V lost 3 bases, J lost 7 bases, and 9 bases stayed unmatched. The CDR3 is CSASKAGVGNTQYF. In DNA form, the CDR3 reads TGCAGTGCTAGCAAAGCGGGAGTAGGAAATACGCAGTATTTT.

The rearrangement uses TRBV25-1 and TRBJ1-2, with D perhaps TRBD1 (5 bases). The CDR3 contains 15 residues. The ends were cut back, 2 bases at V and 4 bases at J, with 14 bases in the middle. From germline, CDR1 is MGHDK and CDR2 SYGVNS. CDR3 region: CASSEIGAIFYGYTF. DNA for the CDR3: TGTGCCAGCAGTGAAATAGGGGCGATATTCTATGGCTACACCTTC.

This clonotype has only a few counts. The J gene is TRBJ1-1, the V gene TRBV20-1; a weak D match, TRBD1 (5 bases). This CDR3 has 15 amino acids. Trimming stripped 0 bases from V and 1 base from J, with 12 bases between. Per germline, CDR1 DFQATT and CDR2 SNEGSKA (reference sequence). The CDR3, as DNA: TGCAGTGCTAGAGATTATCACGGGGGGAACACTGAAGCTTTCTTT. The encoded protein is CSARDYHGGNTEAFF.

The chain couples TRBV29-1 to TRBJ2-5; D remains unclear. The closer fit of TRBJ2-7 to the DNA end suggests the J call may be wrong. CDR3 size: 16 residues. Germline-derived CDR1 and CDR2 are SQVTM and ANQGSEA. The CDR3 bases are TGCAGCGTTGTAGAGGCAACCCCGAGATCTACCTACGAGCAGTACTTC. This codes for CSVVEATPRSTYEQYF.

This chain joins TRBV13 and TRBJ2-7; tentative D call: TRBD2 (6 bases). CDR1 PRHDT and CDR2 FYEKMQ come from the germline V gene (reference sequence). Trimming shortened V by 4 bases and J by 3 bases, and 13 bases separated the two germline ends. The length of the CDR3 is 14 residues. CDR3 nucleotide sequence: TGTGCCAGCAGCTCCGGGACTCTGATCTACGAGCAGTACTTC. It encodes CASSSGTLIYEQYF.